This T cell receptor (beta chain) was captured by sequencing in a study of graft-versus-host responses after intestinal transplantation. Study-level information: Recipients had multivisceral, liver-intestinal, or isolated intestinal transplants. Anti-thymocyte globulin was used for induction in all recipients, who then took tacrolimus and steroids for approximately three years. Whole-study results and caveats: GvH clones detected in recipient marrow included some appearing first in ileum or blood.

Of note for this clone: Its antigen is not known.

Libraries were prepared by immunoSEQ multiplex PCR; TCRdb keeps only in-frame clonotypes and omits some of them. The sample shows about 120,000 clones, just under 95% of them seen only once. CDR3 length: 14 amino acids. Germline V gene data show CDR1 as SGDLS and CDR2 as YYNGEE. With V trimmed by 2 bases and J by 7 bases, 6 bases remained unmatched. The source material was unstimulated CD4+ T cells sorted from spleen or lymph node cells, sampled before intestinal transplant. This receptor was identified in a human donor who received an intestinal transplant. J is TRBJ2-7 and V is TRBV9, with 10 positions matching TRBD1. Written as DNA, the CDR3 is TGTGCCAGCAGCGTTGGGACAGGGGTCGAGGAGCAGTACTTC. Translated: CASSVGTGVEEQYF.